The 6 T cell receptor beta chains reported below all come from one sample, sequenced in a study of CD8 T cells in Susac syndrome. Reverse transcription of roughly 0.5 to 1 ug RNA was carried out with random hexamers. TCRdb re-called the immunoSEQ multiplex PCR reads with MiXCR, one entry per CDR3 protein. The data show some 110,000 distinct CDR3 sequences, around 94% seen once. Sequencing was done on a sample of CD4+ T cells from PBMCs. These receptors were obtained from a human donor in good health.

The V call is TRBV29-1, the J call TRBJ1-2; D is uncertain. This CDR3 contains 11 residues. Germline CDR1 SQVTM, CDR2 ANQGSEA. The CDR3 coding sequence is TGCACCGTGATGGGTAACTATGGCTACACCTTC. Translation gives CTVMGNYGYTF.

This chain uses TRBV9 with TRBJ2-3; TRBD1 matches at 9 bases. Germline V gene data show CDR1 as SGDLS and CDR2 as YYNGEE. V gave up 0 bases and J gave up 7 bases; unmatched junction bases: 9. This CDR3 is 16 amino acids long. CDR3 coding DNA: TGTGCCAGCAGCGTAGCCGAAACCGGACAGGGGCATACGCAGTATTTT. This sequence encodes CASSVAETGQGHTQYF.

The chain employs TRBV20-1 and TRBJ2-5, with no clear D. CDR3 length equals 11 residues. V was clipped by 5 bases and J by 7 bases, with 11 bases between them. Germline V gene data show CDR1 as DFQATT and CDR2 as SNEGSKA (reference sequence). The CDR3 sequence is CSALTEGTQYF. The CDR3, as DNA: TGCAGTGCTCTTACGGAAGGGACCCAGTACTTC.

The rearrangement joins TRBV19 to TRBJ2-7; TRBD1 or TRBD2 may be the D gene (5 bases each). CDR3 length: 15 residues. Trimming removed 6 bases at V and 1 base at J, with 16 bases between. CDR1 is LNHDA, CDR2 SQIVND, per germline (reference sequence). The CDR3 bases are TGTGCCAGTAGGGGGACCGGGCAGAAATCCTACGAGCAGTACTTC. This gives the protein CASRGTGQKSYEQYF.

This clonotype appeared a single time. The V and J genes are TRBV6-5 and TRBJ1-3; D is unclear. CDR3 length: 15 residues. Deletions cut 1 base from V and 2 bases from J, with 9 bases between. Per germline, CDR1 MNHEY and CDR2 SVGAGI. Here the CDR3 DNA reads TGTGCCAGCAGTTACTACGGGGAACCTGGAAACACCATATATTTT. Protein: CASSYYGEPGNTIYF.

The rearrangement joins TRBV10-2 to TRBJ1-2; TRBD1 agrees at 9 bases. The CDR3 is 15 residues long. CDR1 and CDR2 from the germline V gene are WSHSY and SAAADI. V shed 5 bases and J 6 bases; nucleotides not matched to a gene: 10. CDR3 DNA sequence: TGCGCCAGCAGTCGGGACAGGGACGAAGTCGATGGCTACACCTTC. Protein product: CASSRDRDEVDGYTF.